Listed below are T cell receptor beta chains from one sample, sequenced in a study of T and B cells in COVID-19 patients. From the multiplex PCR reads, TCRdb called clonotypes with MiXCR, one entry per CDR3 protein. This repertoire shows thousands of distinct CDR3 sequences, around 31% found once; its top ten account for around 22%. The sample taken for sequencing was blood. These receptors were taken from a human donor with active COVID-19. CDR3s include the opening cysteine and the closing phenylalanine or tryptophan. D genes are given only for firm matches. Size is omitted from some rows. Given values are once, few, many or a class for expanded clones.

len: 15
abundance: -
v_gene: TRBV12-3/TRBV12-4
d_gene: -
j_gene: TRBJ1-3
CDR3nt: TGTGCCAGCAGCCCAGGACAGAGCTCTGGAAACACCATATATTTT
CDR3aa: CASSPGQSSGNTIYF

len: 14
abundance: medium-sized
v_gene: TRBV29-1
d_gene: TRBD1
j_gene: TRBJ2-1
CDR3nt: TGCAGCGTTGGTTTAGGACAGGGGGGCAATGAGCAGTTCTTC
CDR3aa: CSVGLGQGGNEQFF

len: 15
abundance: -
v_gene: TRBV7-2
d_gene: TRBD2
j_gene: TRBJ2-7
CDR3nt: TGTGCCAGCAGCTTAGCAGGTAGCGGGGGATACGAGCAGTACTTC
CDR3aa: CASSLAGSGGYEQYF

len: 15
abundance: medium-sized
v_gene: TRBV6-4
d_gene: -
j_gene: TRBJ2-3
CDR3nt: TGTGCCAGCAGCCTCGGGACAACAGCCACAGATACGCAGTATTTT
CDR3aa: CASSLGTTATDTQYF

len: 14
abundance: medium-sized
v_gene: TRBV19
d_gene: -
j_gene: TRBJ2-4
CDR3nt: TGTGCCAGTACCCCAGGGCCCGGGGAAAACATTCAGTACTTC
CDR3aa: CASTPGPGENIQYF

len: 12
abundance: -
v_gene: TRBV12-3/TRBV12-4
d_gene: TRBD2
j_gene: TRBJ2-1
CDR3nt: TGTGCCAGCAGCACTAGCGGGGGGGGGCAGTTCTTC
CDR3aa: CASSTSGGGQFF

len: 18
abundance: medium-sized
v_gene: TRBV5-6
d_gene: TRBD2
j_gene: TRBJ2-1
CDR3nt: TGTGCCAGCAGCTTGTCTAGCGGGGGGCTCGCCTCCTACAATGAGCAGTTCTTC
CDR3aa: CASSLSSGGLASYNEQFF

len: 14
abundance: medium-sized
v_gene: TRBV11-1
d_gene: -
j_gene: TRBJ1-1
CDR3nt: TGTGCCAGCAGCTCCGACAGGACGAACACTGAAGCTTTCTTT
CDR3aa: CASSSDRTNTEAFF

len: 14
abundance: few
v_gene: TRBV6-5
d_gene: -
j_gene: TRBJ2-1
CDR3nt: TGTGCCAGCGGGGGAGTAGGCTCCTACAATGAGCAGTTCTTC
CDR3aa: CASGGVGSYNEQFF

len: 12
abundance: -
v_gene: TRBV12-3/TRBV12-4
d_gene: -
j_gene: TRBJ2-7
CDR3nt: TGTGCCAGCAGCATTCAGGGATACGAGCAGTACTTC
CDR3aa: CASSIQGYEQYF

len: 16
abundance: medium-sized
v_gene: TRBV19
d_gene: TRBD2
j_gene: TRBJ2-7
CDR3nt: TGTGCCAGTAGTATATACCTAGCGGCGATCTCCTACGAGCAGTACTTC
CDR3aa: CASSIYLAAISYEQYF

len: 15
abundance: -
v_gene: TRBV19
d_gene: -
j_gene: TRBJ1-1
CDR3nt: TGTGCCAGTAGTATAAGCGAGCACCAGAACACTGAAGCTTTCTTT
CDR3aa: CASSISEHQNTEAFF

len: 12
abundance: -
v_gene: TRBV19
d_gene: -
j_gene: TRBJ1-1
CDR3nt: TGTGCCAGTATTAGTGCAGGTTCCCGAGCTTTCTTT
CDR3aa: CASISAGSRAFF

len: 14
abundance: medium-sized
v_gene: TRBV29-1
d_gene: -
j_gene: TRBJ2-3
CDR3nt: TGCAGCGTTGACGATTGGGCCTTCACAGATACGCAGTATTTT
CDR3aa: CSVDDWAFTDTQYF

len: 15
abundance: -
v_gene: TRBV5-4
d_gene: TRBD2
j_gene: TRBJ2-5
CDR3nt: TGTGCCAGCAGCTCCCTTGGGACTAGCGGGGAGACCCAGTACTTC
CDR3aa: CASSSLGTSGETQYF

len: 15
abundance: medium-sized
v_gene: TRBV19
d_gene: TRBD1
j_gene: TRBJ1-3
CDR3nt: TGTGCCAGTAGCGGACAGGGAACAACTGGAAACACCATATATTTT
CDR3aa: CASSGQGTTGNTIYF

len: 13
abundance: -
v_gene: TRBV4-3
d_gene: -
j_gene: TRBJ2-7
CDR3nt: TGTGCCAGCAGCCGAGAACGGTTCTACGAGCAGTACTTC
CDR3aa: CASSRERFYEQYF

len: 11
abundance: -
v_gene: TRBV7-6
d_gene: -
j_gene: TRBJ2-7
CDR3nt: TGTGCCAGCAGTTACACCTACGAGCAGTACTTC
CDR3aa: CASSYTYEQYF

len: 14
abundance: -
v_gene: TRBV13
d_gene: TRBD2
j_gene: TRBJ2-3
CDR3nt: TGTGCCAGCAGTCCCGGGGGGGCCCCAGATACGCAGTATTTT
CDR3aa: CASSPGGAPDTQYF

len: 15
abundance: large
v_gene: TRBV11-2
d_gene: -
j_gene: TRBJ1-2
CDR3nt: TGTGCCAGCAGCTTGAGTAGCTTACAAATCTATGGCTACACCTTC
CDR3aa: CASSLSSLQIYGYTF

len: 17
abundance: -
v_gene: TRBV6-5
d_gene: TRBD1
j_gene: TRBJ1-6
CDR3nt: TGTGCCAGCAGACCCCACCAGACAGGGGGCTCTAATTCACCCCTCCACTTT
CDR3aa: CASRPHQTGGSNSPLHF

len: 13
abundance: -
v_gene: TRBV7-6
d_gene: -
j_gene: TRBJ2-3
CDR3nt: TGTGCCAGCAGCACCGGGACGACAGATACGCAGTATTTT
CDR3aa: CASSTGTTDTQYF

len: 15
abundance: -
v_gene: TRBV6-6
d_gene: TRBD1
j_gene: TRBJ2-1
CDR3nt: TGTGCCAGCAGTTACCCGGGACAGGGTGGAAATGAGCAGTTCTTC
CDR3aa: CASSYPGQGGNEQFF

len: 13
abundance: -
v_gene: TRBV18
d_gene: TRBD1
j_gene: TRBJ2-7
CDR3nt: TGTGCCAGCTCACCTGGGCAGGGGGACGAGCAGTACTTC
CDR3aa: CASSPGQGDEQYF

len: 15
abundance: -
v_gene: TRBV4-2
d_gene: -
j_gene: TRBJ1-6
CDR3nt: TGTGCCAGCAGCCAAGGGGCAGCGGGGAATTCACCCCTCCACTTT
CDR3aa: CASSQGAAGNSPLHF

len: 13
abundance: -
v_gene: TRBV13
d_gene: -
j_gene: TRBJ1-4
CDR3nt: TGTGCCAGCAGCTTCAGGGACCGCGAAAAACTGTTTTTT
CDR3aa: CASSFRDREKLFF

len: 13
abundance: -
v_gene: TRBV29-1
d_gene: -
j_gene: TRBJ1-1
CDR3nt: TGCAGCGTTGAAGAGGGGACTTTTATTGAAGCTTTCTTT
CDR3aa: CSVEEGTFIEAFF

len: 12
abundance: medium-sized
v_gene: TRBV29-1
d_gene: -
j_gene: TRBJ2-7
CDR3nt: TGCAGCGCCAGGGGCGCGGGGGACGAGCAGTACTTC
CDR3aa: CSARGAGDEQYF

len: 15
abundance: medium-sized
v_gene: TRBV5-5
d_gene: TRBD2
j_gene: TRBJ2-5
CDR3nt: TGTGCCAGCAGCTTAAGTCCTAGCGGTTCGTGGGCCCAGTACTTC
CDR3aa: CASSLSPSGSWAQYF

len: 17
abundance: -
v_gene: TRBV28
d_gene: -
j_gene: TRBJ1-5
CDR3nt: TGTGCCAGCAGTTTGACCCCCCTTAGGGTTAGCAATCAGCCCCAGCATTTT
CDR3aa: CASSLTPLRVSNQPQHF

len: 14
abundance: -
v_gene: TRBV12-3/TRBV12-4
d_gene: -
j_gene: TRBJ2-2
CDR3nt: TGTGCCAGCAGTTTGGGGGGCTGGACCGGGGAGCTGTTTTTT
CDR3aa: CASSLGGWTGELFF

len: 16
abundance: medium-sized
v_gene: TRBV19
d_gene: TRBD2
j_gene: TRBJ2-3
CDR3nt: TGTGCCAGTAGTACCCGGACTAGCGGGGGCACAGATACGCAGTATTTT
CDR3aa: CASSTRTSGGTDTQYF

len: 14
abundance: medium-sized
v_gene: TRBV19
d_gene: -
j_gene: TRBJ2-3
CDR3nt: TGTGCCAGTAGGGAACTGGAGAGCACAGATACGCAGTATTTT
CDR3aa: CASRELESTDTQYF

len: 15
abundance: -
v_gene: TRBV7-2
d_gene: -
j_gene: TRBJ2-4
CDR3nt: TGTGCCAGCAGCTTAACCGGGGGGCCCAAAAACATTCAGTACTTC
CDR3aa: CASSLTGGPKNIQYF

len: 14
abundance: few
v_gene: TRBV6-5
d_gene: -
j_gene: TRBJ2-3
CDR3nt: TGTGCCAGCAGCCCTAATACAGGGTCAGATACGCAGTATTTT
CDR3aa: CASSPNTGSDTQYF

len: 16
abundance: -
v_gene: TRBV6-2/TRBV6-3
d_gene: TRBD2
j_gene: TRBJ2-7
CDR3nt: TGTGCCAGCAGTTATCGACTAGCGGGGGGTTCCTACGAGCAGTACTTC
CDR3aa: CASSYRLAGGSYEQYF